This TCR beta chain was profiled in a study of regulatory T cells in long-lasting Graves disease. Study-wide points: Patients with persistent Graves' had lower TCR diversity than newly diagnosed patients.

Sample time point: newly diagnosed GD, antithyroid drugs for less than 3 months. TCR sequences were obtained from RNA taken from PBMCs. This clonotype was seen more than once but under ten times. The antigen is not known. Building of the TCR beta libraries involved iRepertoire HTBI primers and Arm-PCR of CDR3 regions. TCRdb passed the multiplex PCR reads through MiXCR, listing each CDR3 protein once. The table lists hundreds of thousands of distinct CDR3 sequences, approximately 16% of them singletons. V trimming: 2 bases; J trimming: 6 bases; junction bases outside the gene matches: 6. The CDR3 totals 15 residues. Germline V CDR1 and CDR2: MDHEN, SYDVKM. These sequences were also reported in another study, on T cells in Graves' hyperthyroidism and ophthalmopathy.

Sequencing used peripheral blood mononuclear cells (PBMCs), obtained at new diagnosis, from a patient treated with antithyroid drugs. The sequence came from a woman in her thirties or forties with Graves disease. The chain is built from TRBV28 and TRBJ1-2, with 10 bases that match TRBD1. CDR3 protein: CASSLLTDRGDGYTF. In DNA, the CDR3 is TGTGCCAGCAGTTTACTAACGGACAGGGGGGATGGCTACACCTTC.